The present T cell receptor beta chain was sequenced within a study of post-analysis software for immune sequencing data. About the study: Relapsing-remitting, secondary progressive and progressive-relapsing forms made up the multiple sclerosis disease courses.

V shed 4 bases and J shed 6 bases, with 13 bases lying between them. The CDR3 sequence is 14 residues long. Germline V gene lookup returns CDR1 SGHAT and CDR2 FQNNGV. Tagging with unique molecular identifiers was a feature of the TCR beta cDNA libraries. One entry per CDR3 protein results from TCRdb running MiXCR on the PCR reads. Found here are roughly 670,000 distinct CDR3 sequences, 55% to 60% of them singletons; the top ten hold roughly 10%. Overall study results and limits: People with multiple sclerosis had a significantly lower normalized Chao1 diversity than controls did. TRBV5-6, TRBV5-1 and TRBV20-1 belonged to a set of about five TRBV segments that were more frequent in patients than controls.

Concerning this clonotype itself: Its antigen is unknown.

This chain joins TRBV11-2 and TRBJ2-1, with D maybe TRBD2 (6 bases). This clonotype was obtained from a girl aged 2 to 10 with multiple sclerosis. Material: blood. CDR3 DNA: TGTGCCAGCAGCTCCGGCTTGGGGGGCAATGAGCAGTTCTTC. Amino acid sequence: CASSSGLGGNEQFF.